Listed below are T cell receptor beta chains from one sample, sequenced in a study of cytomegalovirus exposure and HLA in healthy donors. Only in-frame clones appear in the TCRdb table, and some are missing; sequencing was by immunoSEQ multiplex PCR. Among approximately 150,000 clones listed, roughly 70% were seen once. The source material was PBMCs. The receptors shown here come from a woman between 18 and 29 years old in good health and CMV-seropositive. CDR3s include the opening cysteine and the closing phenylalanine or tryptophan. The D gene is left open where the match is weak. Not all rows give a size; the values are once, few, many and, for expanded clones, a class.

cdr3_aa: CASSLGRDRGLGEQYF; cdr3_nt: TGTGCCAGCAGCCTGGGACGGGACAGGGGATTGGGCGAGCAGTACTTC; clone_size: few; d_call: TRBD1; v_call: TRBV5-4; j_call: TRBJ2-7
cdr3_aa: CSAHSGRSYEQYF; cdr3_nt: TGCAGCGCCCACTCTGGGCGCTCCTACGAGCAGTACTTC; clone_size: few; d_call: .; v_call: TRBV29-1; j_call: TRBJ2-7
cdr3_aa: CSSSLVSSYGYTF; cdr3_nt: TGTTCCAGCAGCTTAGTTTCCAGCTATGGCTACACCTTC; clone_size: .; d_call: .; v_call: TRBV7-9; j_call: TRBJ1-2
cdr3_aa: CASSRWTGGYGYTF; cdr3_nt: TGTGCCAGTAGCCGATGGACAGGGGGGTATGGCTACACCTTC; clone_size: few; d_call: TRBD1; v_call: TRBV19; j_call: TRBJ1-2
cdr3_aa: CASAGTGGDGYTF; cdr3_nt: TGTGCCAGCGCCGGGACAGGGGGTGATGGCTACACCTTC; clone_size: few; d_call: TRBD1; v_call: TRBV2; j_call: TRBJ1-2
cdr3_aa: CASSPGTGTYGYTF; cdr3_nt: TGTGCCAGCAGCCCCGGGACAGGGACCTATGGCTACACCTTC; clone_size: .; d_call: TRBD1; v_call: TRBV5-6; j_call: TRBJ1-2
cdr3_aa: CASSSFLGGGYTF; cdr3_nt: TGTGCCAGCAGTTCGTTCCTTGGAGGTGGCTACACCTTC; clone_size: few; d_call: .; v_call: TRBV6-5; j_call: TRBJ1-2
cdr3_aa: CASMWASGNTIYF; cdr3_nt: TGTGCCAGCATGTGGGCCTCTGGAAACACCATATATTTT; clone_size: few; d_call: .; v_call: TRBV6-1; j_call: TRBJ1-3
cdr3_aa: CASSRGTGGKQYF; cdr3_nt: TGTGCCAGCAGCCGCGGGACAGGGGGAAAGCAGTACTTC; clone_size: .; d_call: TRBD1; v_call: TRBV28; j_call: TRBJ2-7
cdr3_aa: CAWSVKLAGHTEAFF; cdr3_nt: TGTGCCTGGAGTGTTAAATTGGCAGGGCACACTGAAGCTTTCTTT; clone_size: .; d_call: .; v_call: TRBV30; j_call: TRBJ1-1
cdr3_aa: CASSLQFGNTIYF; cdr3_nt: TGTGCCAGCAGCTTACAGTTCGGAAACACCATATATTTT; clone_size: .; d_call: .; v_call: TRBV7-2; j_call: TRBJ1-3
cdr3_aa: CASSLEGQGEGTEAFF; cdr3_nt: TGCGCCAGCAGCTTGGAGGGACAGGGAGAAGGTACTGAAGCTTTCTTT; clone_size: .; d_call: TRBD1; v_call: TRBV5-1; j_call: TRBJ1-1
cdr3_aa: CASSSWDIRETQYF; cdr3_nt: TGTGCCAGCAGCTCCTGGGACATCCGAGAGACCCAGTACTTC; clone_size: .; d_call: .; v_call: TRBV7-8; j_call: TRBJ2-5
cdr3_aa: CASSLAELAAKQFF; cdr3_nt: TGCGCCAGCAGCTTGGCCGAACTAGCGGCTAAGCAGTTCTTC; clone_size: .; d_call: TRBD2; v_call: TRBV5-1; j_call: TRBJ2-1
cdr3_aa: CASTQGGYTF; cdr3_nt: TGTGCCAGCACTCAGGGGGGCTACACCTTC; clone_size: .; d_call: .; v_call: TRBV2; j_call: TRBJ1-2
cdr3_aa: CASGQGASLMKGLFF; cdr3_nt: TGTGCCAGCGGGCAGGGGGCGAGTCTAATGAAGGGACTGTTTTTT; clone_size: .; d_call: TRBD1; v_call: TRBV27; j_call: TRBJ1-4
cdr3_aa: CASSFGTGGANTEAFF; cdr3_nt: TGTGCCAGCAGTTTCGGGACAGGGGGCGCGAACACTGAAGCTTTCTTT; clone_size: .; d_call: TRBD1; v_call: TRBV28; j_call: TRBJ1-1
cdr3_aa: CASSRGGDYNEQFF; cdr3_nt: TGTGCCAGCAGCCGAGGCGGGGACTACAATGAGCAGTTCTTC; clone_size: once; d_call: .; v_call: TRBV9; j_call: TRBJ2-1
cdr3_aa: CASSSTGAAYGYTF; cdr3_nt: TGTGCCAGCAGCTCGACAGGGGCGGCCTATGGCTACACCTTC; clone_size: .; d_call: TRBD1; v_call: TRBV5-6; j_call: TRBJ1-2
cdr3_aa: CASSLVARQTLNTEAFF; cdr3_nt: TGTGCCAGCAGCTTAGTGGCCAGGCAAACCTTGAACACTGAAGCTTTCTTT; clone_size: few; d_call: .; v_call: TRBV7-9; j_call: TRBJ1-1
cdr3_aa: CASSQARGKSNTGELFF; cdr3_nt: TGTGCCAGCAGCCAAGCTAGGGGAAAGTCGAACACCGGGGAGCTGTTTTTT; clone_size: .; d_call: .; v_call: TRBV14; j_call: TRBJ2-2
cdr3_aa: CASSVGDMDGVAF; cdr3_nt: TGTGCCAGCAGCGTAGGGGACATGGATGGGGTGGCCTTC; clone_size: few; d_call: .; v_call: TRBV9; j_call: TRBJ1-2
cdr3_aa: CASSGGRDSYEQYF; cdr3_nt: TGTGCCAGCAGTGGCGGCAGGGACTCCTACGAGCAGTACTTC; clone_size: few; d_call: .; v_call: TRBV25-1; j_call: TRBJ2-7
cdr3_aa: CASGQGFEKLFF; cdr3_nt: TGTGCCAGCGGACAGGGTTTTGAAAAACTGTTTTTT; clone_size: .; d_call: TRBD1; v_call: TRBV19; j_call: TRBJ1-4
cdr3_aa: CATLRGGHTEAFF; cdr3_nt: TGTGCCACTCTAAGGGGAGGTCACACTGAAGCTTTCTTT; clone_size: .; d_call: .; v_call: TRBV15; j_call: TRBJ1-1
cdr3_aa: CSSSLAGGGRNEQYF; cdr3_nt: TGTTCCAGCAGCTTAGCGGGCGGGGGACGAAACGAGCAGTACTTC; clone_size: .; d_call: TRBD2; v_call: TRBV7-9; j_call: TRBJ2-7
cdr3_aa: CASSELAGPDTQYF; cdr3_nt: TGTGCCAGCAGCGAACTAGCAGGCCCAGATACGCAGTATTTT; clone_size: .; d_call: .; v_call: TRBV7-9; j_call: TRBJ2-3
cdr3_aa: CASRTRDRGHYEQYF; cdr3_nt: TGTGCCAGCAGGACCCGGGACAGGGGCCACTACGAGCAGTACTTC; clone_size: .; d_call: TRBD1; v_call: TRBV6-6; j_call: TRBJ2-7
cdr3_aa: CASSQDLAVGGNTIYF; cdr3_nt: TGTGCCAGCAGCCAAGATCTCGCCGTCGGTGGAAACACCATATATTTT; clone_size: .; d_call: .; v_call: TRBV4-2; j_call: TRBJ1-3
cdr3_aa: CAWSGRGGEKLFF; cdr3_nt: TGTGCCTGGAGTGGCAGGGGTGGCGAAAAACTGTTTTTT; clone_size: .; d_call: .; v_call: TRBV30; j_call: TRBJ1-4
cdr3_aa: CASSILRGTAGETQYF; cdr3_nt: TGTGCCAGCAGCATCCTCCGAGGGACAGCCGGAGAGACCCAGTACTTC; clone_size: .; d_call: TRBD1; v_call: TRBV7-2; j_call: TRBJ2-5
cdr3_aa: CSAVSGANVLTF; cdr3_nt: TGCAGCGCTGTATCTGGGGCCAACGTCCTGACTTTC; clone_size: .; d_call: .; v_call: TRBV29-1; j_call: TRBJ2-6
cdr3_aa: CASSLAGQPSIGELFF; cdr3_nt: TGCGCCAGCAGCTTGGCGGGACAGCCTAGTATAGGGGAGCTGTTTTTT; clone_size: .; d_call: TRBD1; v_call: TRBV5-1; j_call: TRBJ2-2
cdr3_aa: CASSSEVGDSWSEKLFF; cdr3_nt: TGTGCCAGCAGTTCTGAGGTGGGCGACAGTTGGAGTGAAAAACTGTTTTTT; clone_size: .; d_call: .; v_call: TRBV7-9; j_call: TRBJ1-4
cdr3_aa: CASSIDPVNTEAFF; cdr3_nt: TGTGCCAGTAGTATAGATCCCGTGAACACTGAAGCTTTCTTT; clone_size: .; d_call: .; v_call: TRBV19; j_call: TRBJ1-1
cdr3_aa: CASSQGDRVAEQYF; cdr3_nt: TGCGCCAGCAGCCAAGGGGACAGGGTGGCCGAGCAGTACTTC; clone_size: .; d_call: TRBD1; v_call: TRBV4-1; j_call: TRBJ2-7
cdr3_aa: CASSYSGGSSYEQYF; cdr3_nt: TGTGCCAGCAGTTACTCGGGGGGGAGCTCCTACGAGCAGTACTTC; clone_size: .; d_call: TRBD2; v_call: TRBV6-5; j_call: TRBJ2-7
cdr3_aa: CASSLGDWKEADTQYF; cdr3_nt: TGTGCCAGCAGCTTGGGGGACTGGAAGGAGGCAGATACGCAGTATTTT; clone_size: .; d_call: .; v_call: TRBV5-4; j_call: TRBJ2-3
cdr3_aa: CASSPRTDMNTEAFF; cdr3_nt: TGTGCCAGCAGTCCCCGGACAGACATGAACACTGAAGCTTTCTTT; clone_size: few; d_call: .; v_call: TRBV27; j_call: TRBJ1-1
cdr3_aa: CASSFIGDTEAFF; cdr3_nt: TGCGCCAGCAGCTTTATAGGGGACACTGAAGCTTTCTTT; clone_size: few; d_call: .; v_call: TRBV5-1; j_call: TRBJ1-1
cdr3_aa: CSVQSGGSTDTQYF; cdr3_nt: TGCAGCGTCCAAAGCGGGGGTAGCACAGATACGCAGTATTTT; clone_size: .; d_call: TRBD2; v_call: TRBV29-1; j_call: TRBJ2-3
cdr3_aa: CASSFGRVYEQYF; cdr3_nt: TGTGCCAGCAGCTTTGGGCGGGTCTACGAGCAGTACTTC; clone_size: .; d_call: .; v_call: TRBV7-2; j_call: TRBJ2-7
cdr3_aa: CASREDRDSYEQYF; cdr3_nt: TGTGCCAGTAGAGAGGACAGGGATTCCTACGAGCAGTACTTC; clone_size: .; d_call: TRBD1; v_call: TRBV19; j_call: TRBJ2-7
cdr3_aa: CASSRTGKLGEQYF; cdr3_nt: TGTGCCAGCAGTCGGACAGGGAAATTGGGTGAGCAGTACTTC; clone_size: .; d_call: TRBD1; v_call: TRBV6-5; j_call: TRBJ2-5
cdr3_aa: CASSKDRAAFF; cdr3_nt: TGCGCCAGCAGCAAAGACAGGGCCGCTTTCTTT; clone_size: once; d_call: TRBD1; v_call: TRBV4-3; j_call: TRBJ1-1
cdr3_aa: CASTSLDSLYGYTF; cdr3_nt: TGTGCCAGTACATCGTTGGACAGCCTATATGGCTACACCTTC; clone_size: few; d_call: .; v_call: TRBV27; j_call: TRBJ1-2
cdr3_aa: CASSPGTGGNQPQHF; cdr3_nt: TGTGCCAGCAGCCCTGGGACAGGGGGCAATCAGCCCCAGCATTTT; clone_size: few; d_call: TRBD1; v_call: TRBV7-9; j_call: TRBJ1-5
cdr3_aa: CASSALQGNSAEAFF; cdr3_nt: TGTGCCAGCAGCGCCCTACAGGGGAATAGCGCTGAAGCTTTCTTT; clone_size: .; d_call: TRBD1; v_call: TRBV9; j_call: TRBJ1-1
cdr3_aa: CASSKFGNEKLFF; cdr3_nt: TGTGCCAGTAGTAAATTTGGCAATGAAAAACTGTTTTTT; clone_size: .; d_call: .; v_call: TRBV19; j_call: TRBJ1-4
cdr3_aa: CASSYVGQNTEAFF; cdr3_nt: TGTGCCAGCAGTTACGTTGGACAGAACACTGAAGCTTTCTTT; clone_size: .; d_call: .; v_call: TRBV6-6; j_call: TRBJ1-1